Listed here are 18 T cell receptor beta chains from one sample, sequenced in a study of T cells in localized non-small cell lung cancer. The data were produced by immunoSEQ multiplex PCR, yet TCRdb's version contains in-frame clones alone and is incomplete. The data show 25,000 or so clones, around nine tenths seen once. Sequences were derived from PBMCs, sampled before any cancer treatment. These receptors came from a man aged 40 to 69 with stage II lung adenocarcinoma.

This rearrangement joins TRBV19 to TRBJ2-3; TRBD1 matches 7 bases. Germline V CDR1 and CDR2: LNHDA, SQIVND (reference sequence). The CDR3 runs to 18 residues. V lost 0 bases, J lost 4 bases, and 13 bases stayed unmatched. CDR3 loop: CASSIDPGQMVYSDTQYF. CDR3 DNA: TGTGCCAGTAGTATAGATCCGGGACAGATGGTGTACTCAGATACGCAGTATTTT.

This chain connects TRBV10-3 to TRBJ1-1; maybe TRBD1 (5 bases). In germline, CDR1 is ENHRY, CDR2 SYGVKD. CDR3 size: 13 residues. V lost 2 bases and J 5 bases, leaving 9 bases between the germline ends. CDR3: CAISEMGDTEAFF. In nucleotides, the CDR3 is TGTGCCATCAGTGAGATGGGGGATACTGAAGCTTTCTTT.

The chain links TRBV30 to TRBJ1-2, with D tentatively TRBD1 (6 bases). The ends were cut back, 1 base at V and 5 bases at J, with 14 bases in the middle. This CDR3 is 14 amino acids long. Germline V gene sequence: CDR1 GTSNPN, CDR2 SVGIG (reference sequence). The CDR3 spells CAWSGGGGRYGYTF. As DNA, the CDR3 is TGTGCCTGGAGTGGAGGGGGGGGCCGATATGGCTACACCTTC.

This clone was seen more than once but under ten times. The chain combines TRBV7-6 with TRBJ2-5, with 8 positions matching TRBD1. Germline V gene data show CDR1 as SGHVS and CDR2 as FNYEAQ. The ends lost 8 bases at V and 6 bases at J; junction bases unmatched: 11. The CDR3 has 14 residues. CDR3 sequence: CASSPGQVVQTQYF. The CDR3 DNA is TGTGCCAGCTCCCCGGGACAGGTCGTTCAGACCCAGTACTTC.

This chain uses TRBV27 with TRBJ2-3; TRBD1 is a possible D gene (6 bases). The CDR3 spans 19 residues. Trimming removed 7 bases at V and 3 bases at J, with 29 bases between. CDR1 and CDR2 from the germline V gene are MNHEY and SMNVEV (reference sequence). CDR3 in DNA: TGTGCCAGCAACCCTACAGGGTCCGGCCGGAAGCTCAATACAGATACGCAGTATTTT. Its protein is CASNPTGSGRKLNTDTQYF.

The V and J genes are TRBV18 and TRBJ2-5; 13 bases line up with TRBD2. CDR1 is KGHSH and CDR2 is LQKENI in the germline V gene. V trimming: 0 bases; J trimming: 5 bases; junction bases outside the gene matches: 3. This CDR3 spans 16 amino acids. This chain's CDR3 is CASSPPGLAGLETQYF. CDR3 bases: TGTGCCAGCTCACCACCGGGACTAGCGGGATTGGAGACCCAGTACTTC.

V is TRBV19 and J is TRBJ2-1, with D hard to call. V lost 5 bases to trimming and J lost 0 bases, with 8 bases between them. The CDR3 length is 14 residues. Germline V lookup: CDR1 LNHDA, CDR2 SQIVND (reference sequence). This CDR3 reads CASSGGNSYNEQFF. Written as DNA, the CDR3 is TGTGCCAGTAGTGGCGGAAACTCCTACAATGAGCAGTTCTTC.

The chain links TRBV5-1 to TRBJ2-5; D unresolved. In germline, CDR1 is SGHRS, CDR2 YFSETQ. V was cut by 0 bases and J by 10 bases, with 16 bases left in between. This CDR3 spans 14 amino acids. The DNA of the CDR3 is TGCGCCAGCAGCTTGGTTCAGATGGCCCCTCACCAGTACTTC. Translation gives CASSLVQMAPHQYF.

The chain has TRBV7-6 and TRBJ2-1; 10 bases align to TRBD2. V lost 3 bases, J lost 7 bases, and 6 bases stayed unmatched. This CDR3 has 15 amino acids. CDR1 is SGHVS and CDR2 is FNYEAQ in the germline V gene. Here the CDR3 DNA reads TGTGCCAGCAGCTTCGGAGTAGCGGGAGGAAATGAGCAGTTCTTC. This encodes CASSFGVAGGNEQFF.

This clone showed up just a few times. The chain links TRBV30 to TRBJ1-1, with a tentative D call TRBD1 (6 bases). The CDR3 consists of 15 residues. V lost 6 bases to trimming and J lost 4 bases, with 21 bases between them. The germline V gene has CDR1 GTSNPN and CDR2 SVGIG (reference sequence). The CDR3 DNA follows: TGTGCCTGCCATTCGACAGGCTCCGGCGGCACTGAAGCTTTCTTT. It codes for CACHSTGSGGTEAFF.

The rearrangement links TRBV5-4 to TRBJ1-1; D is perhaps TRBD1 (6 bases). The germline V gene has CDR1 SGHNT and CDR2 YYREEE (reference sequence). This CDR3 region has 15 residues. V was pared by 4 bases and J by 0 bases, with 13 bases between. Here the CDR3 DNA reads TGTGCCAGCAGCGAGGGGGGGGCGGTGAACACTGAAGCTTTCTTT. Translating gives CASSEGGAVNTEAFF.

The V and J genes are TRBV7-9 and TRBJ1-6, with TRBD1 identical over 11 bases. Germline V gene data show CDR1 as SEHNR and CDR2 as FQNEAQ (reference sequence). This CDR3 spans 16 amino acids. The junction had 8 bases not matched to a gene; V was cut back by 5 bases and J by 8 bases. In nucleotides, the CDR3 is TGTGCCAGCAGCCCCGGGACAGGGGGTTGGGATTCACCCCTCCACTTT. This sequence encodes CASSPGTGGWDSPLHF.

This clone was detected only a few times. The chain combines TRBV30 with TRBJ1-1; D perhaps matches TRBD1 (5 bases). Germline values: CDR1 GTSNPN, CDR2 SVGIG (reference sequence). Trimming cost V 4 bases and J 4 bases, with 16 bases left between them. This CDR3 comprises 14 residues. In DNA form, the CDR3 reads TGTGCCTGGATTAGTACGGGACCTGGCACTGAAGCTTTCTTT. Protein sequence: CAWISTGPGTEAFF.

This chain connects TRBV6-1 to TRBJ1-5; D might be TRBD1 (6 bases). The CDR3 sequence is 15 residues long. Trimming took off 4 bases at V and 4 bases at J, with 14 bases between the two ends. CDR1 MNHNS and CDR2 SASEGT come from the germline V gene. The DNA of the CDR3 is TGTGCCAGCAGTGTTCAGGGAGGGGGTAATCAGCCCCAGCATTTT. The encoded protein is CASSVQGGGNQPQHF.

The CDR3 spells CASSGAHPGVVSTNTGELFF. The CDR3 DNA reads as TGTGCCAGCAGTGGAGCCCATCCGGGGGTAGTCTCGACGAACACCGGGGAGCTGTTTTTT. The V gene is TRBV2, the J gene TRBJ2-2; TRBD2 might be the D (6 bases). V was shortened by 4 bases and J by 0 bases, with 24 bases between the two germline ends. There are 20 residues in the CDR3. Germline V CDR1 and CDR2: SNHLY, FYNNEI.

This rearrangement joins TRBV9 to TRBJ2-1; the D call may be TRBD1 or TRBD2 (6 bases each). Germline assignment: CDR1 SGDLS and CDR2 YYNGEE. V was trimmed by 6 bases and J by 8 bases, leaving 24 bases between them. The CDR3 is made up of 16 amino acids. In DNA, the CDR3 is TGTGCCAGCAAGTCGTCTAGCGCCTCAAAGGGGGATGAGCAGTTCTTC. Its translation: CASKSSSASKGDEQFF.

The CDR3 DNA reads as TGTGCCAGCAGCTTACTAGGGATAGATACGCAGTATTTT. Protein product: CASSLLGIDTQYF. The chain is built from TRBV7-3 and TRBJ2-3; D is unresolved. The CDR3 covers 13 residues. Trimming removed 2 bases from V and 5 bases from J, with 8 bases in between. CDR1 and CDR2 (germline): SGHTA, FQGTGA.

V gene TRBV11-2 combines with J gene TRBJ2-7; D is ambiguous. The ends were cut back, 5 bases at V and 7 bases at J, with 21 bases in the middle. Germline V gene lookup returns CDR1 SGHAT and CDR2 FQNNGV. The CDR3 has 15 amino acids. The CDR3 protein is CASSQDGNSLREQYF. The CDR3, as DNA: TGTGCCAGCAGCCAAGATGGGAACAGCCTCCGGGAGCAGTACTTC.